This TCR beta chain comes out of a study of blood T cell repertoires in COVID-19 (dated by TCRdb to the early 2020s). In the study overall: The collaborator samples originated in the United States, Italy and Spain and spanned the acute and convalescent phases of COVID-19. The material from the prospective study consisted of cDNA or gDNA derived from T cells, B-cell-depleted T cells, or PBMCs. Deeply sampled blood TCRbeta repertoires from subjects exposed to, actively infected with, or recovered from COVID-19 were included in the dataset. The repertoires were made available in a free public database intended to serve as a resource for research on the immune response to SARS-CoV-2. Samples were obtained from the ongoing ImmuneRACE study (first 160 participants) and from about 1,300 subjects provided by 6 global collaborators. A de-identified subject ID, COVID-19 status, age in years and sex were almost always included in the sample metadata. Where available, HLA class I and class II types were taken from metadata supplied by the sample provider and were not determined by assay-based typing. The research as a whole found: The quantity of clinical and demographic metadata differed by source and by participant and was supplied without curation.

TCRbeta CDR3 regions were amplified from genomic DNA using the immunoSEQ Assay, a bias-controlled multiplex PCR. Under the source paper's analysis protocol: Within the assay, amplification of reference gene primers was used to estimate how many nucleated cells each sample contained. To quantify the absolute abundance of each unique TCRbeta CDR3 rearrangement, sequence reads were collapsed and filtered. For each sample, productive Simpson clonality was calculated as the square root of Simpson's diversity index across productive rearrangements. TCRdb obtained this table from immuneACCESS and retained in-frame rearrangements with V and J assigned. These tables miss some clones; where compared with another copy, unresolved V genes account for less than half of the shortfall, and the remainder is unexplained. Clone size and the V and J calls come from that table; the DNA yielded D and trimming. The sample has about 160,000 clones on record, about 88% of them singletons. The ten top clones hold around 0.5% of the sample.

CDR1 and CDR2, looked up from the germline V gene, are LGHNA and YNFKEQ. The junction shows trimming of 0 bases on V and 4 bases on J, and the gene matches do not reach 5 bases of it. The CDR3, cysteine through phenylalanine, is 16 amino acids long. This entry keeps only the CDR3 DNA: 48 bases, framed from base 1. One collaborating source in Seattle enrolled patients while the patients were actively infected and followed the patients over time throughout the course of disease. Each collaborating institution followed its own protocols to collect whole blood in K2EDTA tubes. Collaborator samples were shipped for TCRbeta analysis as frozen whole blood, isolated PBMCs, or DNA extracted from either sample type. This clone came up a few times. Its antigen is unknown. No base qualities exist here, and no much larger clone lies one base off it.

This receptor chain uses TRBV4-2 and TRBJ1-1, with 10 bases matching TRBD1. Sequenced: peripheral blood. This receptor was taken from a man aged 55 to 70 with COVID-19, enrolled during active disease. The CDR3 region: CASSQEWDRGVTEAFF. In nucleotides, the sequence is TGTGCCAGCAGCCAAGAGTGGGACAGGGGTGTCACTGAAGCTTTCTTT.